This passage covers 17 T cell receptor beta chains from one sample sequenced in a study of T-cell reconstitution after alpha-beta-depleted transplantation in children (dated by TCRdb to about 2016). Preparation of the library involved PCR. Instrument on record: Illumina HiSeq 2500. TCR libraries were prepared with molecular barcoding, using unique molecular identifiers to normalize TCRbeta repertoire quantification. TCRdb passed the public sequencing reads through fastp at Q25 and MiXCR, retaining productive beta sequences. Every CDR3 protein is listed once, alongside the most common genes and DNA of its rows. In all, the sample holds approximately 800,000 distinct CDR3 sequences, and 15% to 20% of those were seen once. The ten largest clonotypes hold approximately 4.5% of the sample. The sample's treatment or condition label, decoded: allogeneic hematopoietic cell transplantation with graft depleted of TCRalphabeta T cells and CD19 B cells.

Sample: PBMCs, mostly from graft donor cells, taken 360 days after TCRalphabeta/CD19-depleted stem cell transplant. The source of these receptors is a male patient younger than 18 who had a stem cell transplant for acute lymphoblastic leukemia, so the T cells may come from the graft donor.

This clonotype has only a few counts. V gene TRBV12-3 or TRBV12-4 combines with J gene TRBJ2-1; 11 nucleotides line up with TRBD2. With 0 bases clipped from V and 0 bases from J, the junction kept 13 bases outside the gene matches. This CDR3 has 21 amino acids. CDR3: CASSLALWASGRFSSYNEQFF. The CDR3 bases are TGTGCCAGCAGTTTAGCGCTTTGGGCTAGCGGGAGGTTCAGCTCCTACAATGAGCAGTTCTTC.

The chain has TRBV4-1 and TRBJ2-3; D is tentatively TRBD1 or TRBD2 (5 bases each). From germline, CDR1 is MGHRA and CDR2 YSYEKL. CDR3 length: 16 amino acids. Trimming removed 4 bases at V and 3 bases at J, with 17 bases between. For the CDR3, the DNA is TGCGCCAGCAGCCTCGAGGGGCGGGCGCTAACAGATACGCAGTATTTT. Protein: CASSLEGRALTDTQYF.

This clonotype was seen at least ten times. The V call is TRBV7-8, the J call TRBJ2-7, with TRBD2 identical over 7 bases. CDR1 and CDR2 from the germline V gene are SGHVS and FQNEAQ. CDR3 length: 15 residues. V was pared by 5 bases and J by 4 bases, with 11 bases of the junction left unmatched. CDR3 region: CASSPREREGYEQYF. In DNA, the CDR3 is TGTGCCAGCAGCCCCCGTGAGAGGGAGGGTTACGAGCAGTACTTC.

Ten or more counts support this clonotype. The chain couples TRBV3-1 to TRBJ2-7, with 7 bases identical to TRBD1. Germline V CDR1 and CDR2: LGHDT, YNNKEL (reference sequence). The CDR3 length is 15 residues. The J segment lost 4 bases and the V segment lost 3 bases, leaving 9 bases of the junction unmatched. CDR3 bases: TGTGCCAGCAGCCACCGTCGACAGGGACCTTACGAGCAGTACTTC. It specifies CASSHRRQGPYEQYF.

This clonotype was detected only a few times. The V gene is TRBV12-3 or TRBV12-4, the J gene TRBJ1-5; TRBD1 aligns across 7 bases. V lost 6 bases to trimming and J lost 0 bases; unmatched junction nucleotides: 5. The CDR3 totals 15 residues. CDR3 coding DNA: TGTGCCAGCAGAAGACAGGGCAATAGCAATCAGCCCCAGCATTTT. The encoded protein is CASRRQGNSNQPQHF.

In its sample, this clonotype was seen a few times. The genes are TRBV5-1 and TRBJ2-1, with D perhaps TRBD1 (9 bases). This CDR3 is built from 14 residues. V gave up 7 bases and J gave up 13 bases, with 24 bases separating them. Germline CDR1 reads SGHRS; CDR2 reads YFSETQ. This CDR3 is CASETGGLVAPQFF. Written as DNA, the CDR3 is TGCGCCAGCGAGACAGGGGGACTAGTCGCTCCCCAGTTCTTC.

The table lists this clonotype with a few counts. The CDR3 bases are TGCGCCAGCAGCGGAAGACTAGCGGGATACACCGGGGAGCTGTTTTTT. Its protein product is CASSGRLAGYTGELFF. This sequence joins TRBV5-1 and TRBJ2-2; 11 nucleotides line up with TRBD2. CDR3 length: 16 residues. Trimming at V came to 4 bases and at J to 3 bases, leaving 5 bases not matched to a gene. CDR1 is SGHRS and CDR2 is YFSETQ in the germline V gene.

This clonotype was detected many times. The chain employs TRBV7-9 and TRBJ1-1, with D unclear. The germline V gene has CDR1 SEHNR and CDR2 FQNEAQ (reference sequence). Trimming cost V 6 bases and J 8 bases, with 25 bases left between them. The length of the CDR3 is 16 residues. In DNA form, the CDR3 reads TGTGCCAGCAGTCTAGGTTATTACGGCGGACCCGCGGAAGCTTTCTTT. Translation gives CASSLGYYGGPAEAFF.

This sequence joins TRBV7-9 and TRBJ2-1, with a possible D match to TRBD2 (6 bases). Trimming removed 1 base at V and 7 bases at J, with 17 bases between. The CDR3 sequence is 16 residues long. CDR1 SEHNR and CDR2 FQNEAQ come from the germline V gene (reference sequence). CDR3 sequence: CASSLVGQGGVNEQFF. Written as DNA, the CDR3 is TGTGCCAGCAGCTTAGTAGGGCAAGGAGGGGTTAATGAGCAGTTCTTC. The whole variable domain, remainder taken from reference TRBV7-9 and TRBJ2-1, is DTGVSQNPRHKITKRGQNVTFRCDPISEHNRLYWYRQTLGQGPEFLTYFQNEAQLEKSRLLSDRFSAERPKGSFSTLEIQRTEQGDSAMYLCASSLVGQGGVNEQFFGPGTRLTVL.

This clonotype came up many times. J is TRBJ2-7 and V is TRBV29-1; no firm D call. Per germline, CDR1 SQVTM and CDR2 ANQGSEA. The CDR3 loop spans 12 amino acids. The V and J ends lost 4 bases and 2 bases respectively, with 9 bases between them. The CDR3 here is CSVGGGAYEQYF. The CDR3 coding sequence is TGCAGCGTTGGTGGTGGAGCCTACGAGCAGTACTTC.

This clonotype was observed a few times. The CDR3 here is CASSSRQGVESYEQYF. The CDR3, as DNA: TGTGCCAGCAGTTCCCGACAGGGGGTAGAATCCTACGAGCAGTACTTC. The rearrangement uses TRBV6-5 and TRBJ2-7, with 9 bases matching TRBD1. Germline lookup yields CDR1 MNHEY and CDR2 SVGAGI. The CDR3 consists of 16 residues. The junction had 8 bases not matched to a gene; V was cut back by 4 bases and J by 1 base.

This clonotype was counted many times. This sequence joins TRBV11-2 and TRBJ2-7, with 7 bases aligning to TRBD1. The V gene end was trimmed by 6 bases and the J gene end by 2 bases; junction bases not matched to a gene: 7. The CDR3 is 14 amino acids. Germline V gene data show CDR1 as SGHAT and CDR2 as FQNNGV. This chain's CDR3 is CASSYYGQAYEQYF. Written as DNA, the CDR3 is TGTGCCAGCAGTTACTACGGACAGGCCTACGAGCAGTACTTC. Full variable domain (missing parts from reference TRBV11-2 and TRBJ2-7): EAGVAQSPRYKIIEKRQSVAFWCNPISGHATLYWYQQILGQGPKLLIQFQNNGVVDDSQLPKDRFSAERLKGVDSTLKIQPAKLEDSAVYLCASSYYGQAYEQYFGPGTRLTVT.

This clonotype was seen only a few times. This chain connects TRBV5-6 to TRBJ2-1; D possibly corresponds to TRBD1 (6 bases). This CDR3 has 15 residues. Trimming stripped 4 bases from V and 8 bases from J, with 19 bases between. The germline gives CDR1 SGHDT, CDR2 YYEEEE. The CDR3 sequence is CASSPTAQGIDEQFF. CDR3 bases: TGTGCCAGCAGCCCGACGGCGCAGGGGATCGATGAGCAGTTCTTC.

CDR3 residues: CASSSEADTQYF. The DNA of the CDR3 is TGTGCCAGCAGCTCGGAGGCAGATACGCAGTATTTT. The V gene is TRBV5-5, the J gene TRBJ2-3; a possible D gene is TRBD2 (5 bases). V lost 3 bases to trimming and J lost 4 bases, with 6 bases between them. CDR3 length equals 12 residues. CDR1 SGHKS and CDR2 YYEKEE come from the germline V gene (reference sequence).

In DNA, the CDR3 is TGCGCCAGCAGCCCGGACTCTCCCTCCTACGAGCAGTACTTC. Protein product: CASSPDSPSYEQYF. The rearrangement links TRBV4-1 to TRBJ2-7; tentative D call: TRBD2 (5 bases). The CDR3 runs to 14 residues. Germline loops: CDR1 MGHRA, CDR2 YSYEKL. V lost 4 bases to trimming and J lost 0 bases, with 10 bases between them.

The chain employs TRBV7-4 and TRBJ1-2; D is undetermined. Germline CDR1 is SGHVT and CDR2 is SQSDAQ. The V end was cut by 5 bases, the J end by 6 bases, with 25 bases between. The CDR3 extends over 17 amino acids. CDR3 sequence reads: CASSPASPLGRLNGYTF. The CDR3 DNA reads as TGTGCCAGCAGCCCGGCCTCCCCTCTGGGCAGACTCAATGGCTACACCTTC.

This clonotype was seen a single time. The chain joins TRBV29-1 to TRBJ2-3; D not certain. This CDR3 comprises 13 residues. V dropped 5 bases and J dropped 0 bases, with 9 bases sitting between them. Germline-derived CDR1 and CDR2 are SQVTM and ANQGSEA. The CDR3 DNA reads TGCAGCGTTCAGGTTTCTAGCACAGATACGCAGTATTTT. It translates to CSVQVSSTDTQYF.